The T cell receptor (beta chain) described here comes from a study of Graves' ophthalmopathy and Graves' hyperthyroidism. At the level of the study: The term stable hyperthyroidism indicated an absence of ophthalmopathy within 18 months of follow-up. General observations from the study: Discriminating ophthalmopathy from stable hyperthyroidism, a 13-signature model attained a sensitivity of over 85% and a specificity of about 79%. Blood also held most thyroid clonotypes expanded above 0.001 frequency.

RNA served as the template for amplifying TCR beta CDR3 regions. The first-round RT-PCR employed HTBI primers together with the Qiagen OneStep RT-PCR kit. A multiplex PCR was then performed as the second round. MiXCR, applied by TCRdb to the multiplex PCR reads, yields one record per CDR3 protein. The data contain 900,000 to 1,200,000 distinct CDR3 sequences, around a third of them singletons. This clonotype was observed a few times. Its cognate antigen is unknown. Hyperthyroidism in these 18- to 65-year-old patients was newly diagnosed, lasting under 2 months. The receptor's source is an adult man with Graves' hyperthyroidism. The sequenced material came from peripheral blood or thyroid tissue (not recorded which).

The CDR3 reads CASSPDRLRKETQYF. The CDR3 nucleotides are TGTGCCAGCAGCCCAGACAGATTGAGGAAAGAGACCCAGTACTTC. The V gene is TRBV7-8, the J gene TRBJ2-5, with TRBD1 as a possible D gene (5 bases). The CDR3 is made up of 15 amino acids. CDR1 and CDR2 (germline): SGHVS, FQNEAQ. The V end was cut by 5 bases, the J end by 3 bases, with 16 bases between.